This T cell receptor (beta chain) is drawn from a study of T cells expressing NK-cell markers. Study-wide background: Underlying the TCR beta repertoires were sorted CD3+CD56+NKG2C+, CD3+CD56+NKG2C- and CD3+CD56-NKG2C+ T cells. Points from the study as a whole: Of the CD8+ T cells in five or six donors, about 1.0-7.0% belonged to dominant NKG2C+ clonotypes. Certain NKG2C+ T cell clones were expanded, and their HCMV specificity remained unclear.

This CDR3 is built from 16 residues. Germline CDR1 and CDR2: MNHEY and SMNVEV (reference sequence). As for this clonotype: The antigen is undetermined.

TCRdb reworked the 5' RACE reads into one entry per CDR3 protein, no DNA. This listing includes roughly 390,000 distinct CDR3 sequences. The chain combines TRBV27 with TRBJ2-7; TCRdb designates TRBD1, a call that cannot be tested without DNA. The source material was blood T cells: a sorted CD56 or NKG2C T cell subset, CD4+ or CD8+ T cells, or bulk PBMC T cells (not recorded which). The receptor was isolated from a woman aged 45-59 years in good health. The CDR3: CASSLMDRGYLYEQYF.